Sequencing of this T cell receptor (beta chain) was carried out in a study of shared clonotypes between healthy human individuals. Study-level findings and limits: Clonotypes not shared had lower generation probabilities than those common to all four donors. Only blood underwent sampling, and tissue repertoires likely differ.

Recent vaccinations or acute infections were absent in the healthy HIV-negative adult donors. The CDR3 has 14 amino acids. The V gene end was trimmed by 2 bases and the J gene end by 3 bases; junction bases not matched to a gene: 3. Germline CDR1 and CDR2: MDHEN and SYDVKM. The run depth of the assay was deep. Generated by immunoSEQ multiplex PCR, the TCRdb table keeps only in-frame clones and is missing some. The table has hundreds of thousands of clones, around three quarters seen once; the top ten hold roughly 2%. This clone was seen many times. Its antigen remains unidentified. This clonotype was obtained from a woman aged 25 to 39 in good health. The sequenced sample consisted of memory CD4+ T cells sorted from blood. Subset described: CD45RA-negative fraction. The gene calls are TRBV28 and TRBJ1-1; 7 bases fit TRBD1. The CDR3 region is CASSLRQGYTEAFF. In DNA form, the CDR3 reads TGTGCCAGCAGTTTAAGACAGGGATACACTGAAGCTTTCTTT.